This entry lists 17 T cell receptor beta chains sequenced from one sample in a study of blood T cell repertoires in COVID-19. Libraries were prepared by immunoSEQ multiplex PCR; TCRdb keeps only in-frame clonotypes and omits some of them. The sample lists 30,000 to 40,000 clones; around 88% were seen once. Sequenced material: peripheral blood. Receptor source: a woman aged 70 to 79 with active COVID-19.

The chain joins TRBV5-6 to TRBJ2-1; D is perhaps TRBD1 or TRBD2 (5 bases each). The V end lost 4 bases, the J end lost 9 bases, and 17 bases lay between the germline ends. This CDR3 has 14 amino acids. CDR1 is SGHDT and CDR2 is YYEEEE in the germline V gene. CDR3 in DNA: TGTGCCAGCAGCCTGGGGGTTGGGGAGCGTGAGCAGTTCTTC. Protein: CASSLGVGEREQFF.

The chain has TRBV7-2 and TRBJ2-1, with 9 bases aligning to TRBD2. The J segment lost 4 bases and the V segment lost 5 bases, leaving 6 bases of the junction unmatched. CDR1 and CDR2 from the germline V gene are SGHTA and FQGNSA. This CDR3 spans 15 amino acids. The CDR3, as DNA: TGTGCCAGCAGCACCAGCGGGGGGCCTTACAATGAGCAGTTCTTC. It yields the protein CASSTSGGPYNEQFF.

CDR3 residues: CASSEPGPGTTYYEQYF. The DNA for the CDR3 is TGCGCCAGCAGTGAGCCGGGTCCCGGGACAACTTACTACGAGCAGTACTTC. The chain uses TRBV10-2 and TRBJ2-7; D possibly corresponds to TRBD1 (6 bases). Germline V lookup: CDR1 WSHSY, CDR2 SAAADI. The V and J ends lost 2 bases and 3 bases respectively, with 20 bases between them. The CDR3 consists of 17 residues.

V is TRBV19 and J is TRBJ2-3, with D possibly being TRBD2 (6 bases). Trimming removed 8 bases at V and 6 bases at J, with 15 bases between. The CDR3 is 13 amino acids. Germline CDR1 is LNHDA and CDR2 is SQIVND (reference sequence). This chain's CDR3 is CASEDQEGDTQYF. The DNA of the CDR3 is TGTGCCAGTGAGGACCAGGAGGGGGATACGCAGTATTTT.

V gene TRBV3-1 (or the pseudogene TRBV3-2) combines with J gene TRBJ2-2; 10 nucleotides align to TRBD1. Per the germline V gene, CDR1 is LGHDT and CDR2 is YNNKEL (reference sequence). This CDR3 has 15 amino acids. Trimming at V came to 2 bases and at J to 5 bases, leaving 2 bases not matched to a gene. As DNA, the CDR3 is TGTGCCAGCAGCCAACCGGGACAGGGGACCGGGGAGCTGTTTTTT. It codes for CASSQPGQGTGELFF.

CDR3 in amino acids: CASSLEPRGTEAFF. CDR3 in DNA: TGTGCCAGCAGCTTAGAACCTAGGGGCACTGAAGCTTTCTTT. The V call is TRBV7-9, the J call TRBJ1-1, with D possibly being TRBD1 (5 bases). In germline, CDR1 is SEHNR, CDR2 FQNEAQ (reference sequence). The CDR3 extends over 14 amino acids. With 1 base removed from V and 4 bases from J, the gap between germline ends came to 10 bases.

CDR3 coding DNA: TGTGCCAGCAGCCAAGGGGGGGGATACGCCACAGATACGCAGTATTTT. Protein sequence: CASSQGGGYATDTQYF. The chain carries TRBV14 and TRBJ2-3; 7 nucleotides match TRBD2. In germline, CDR1 is SGHDN, CDR2 FVKESK. V gave up 1 base and J gave up 2 bases; unmatched junction bases: 6. This CDR3 has 16 residues.

This chain uses TRBV30 with TRBJ2-1; a weak D match, TRBD1 (6 bases). The CDR3 is made up of 14 amino acids. Germline assignment: CDR1 GTSNPN and CDR2 SVGIG (reference sequence). Trimming left V 6 bases short and J 4 bases short, with 16 bases between. In DNA, the CDR3 is TGTGCCTGCCCCCGGGACACCGGATACAATGAGCAGTTCTTC. The encoded protein is CACPRDTGYNEQFF.

The V and J genes are TRBV10-3 and TRBJ2-1, with 13 bases lining up with TRBD2. The V gene end was trimmed by 6 bases and the J gene end by 0 bases; junction bases not matched to a gene: 5. This CDR3 contains 17 residues. CDR1 is ENHRY, CDR2 SYGVKD, per germline. The CDR3 protein is CAIRTSGGPSSYNEQFF. The CDR3 DNA is TGTGCCATCAGGACTAGCGGGGGGCCGAGCTCCTACAATGAGCAGTTCTTC.

The V gene is TRBV19, the J gene TRBJ2-5; 10 nucleotides align to TRBD2. The trim removed 7 bases at V and 5 bases at J, leaving 7 bases unmatched. This CDR3 has 14 amino acids. Germline-derived CDR1 and CDR2 are LNHDA and SQIVND (reference sequence). In DNA form, the CDR3 reads TGTGCCAGTAATAGCGGGGGGCCCGGGGAGACCCAGTACTTC. Protein product: CASNSGGPGETQYF.

This clone appeared a single time. The CDR3 loop is CASSTRTEMNTGELFF. The CDR3 coding sequence is TGTGCCAGCAGCACCCGGACAGAGATGAACACCGGGGAGCTGTTTTTT. The chain has TRBV9 and TRBJ2-2; D may be TRBD1 (6 bases). Germline V CDR1 and CDR2: SGDLS, YYNGEE. The CDR3 runs 16 residues. V dropped 4 bases and J dropped 1 base, with 14 bases sitting between them. The full variable domain, in which reference TRBV9 and TRBJ2-2 provide the parts outside the CDR3, is DSGVTQTPKHLITATGQRVTLRCSPRSGDLSVYWYQQSLDQGLQFLIQYYNGEERAKGNILERFSAQQFPDLHSELNLSSLELGDSALYFCASSTRTEMNTGELFFGEGSRLTVL.

The chain joins TRBV11-2 to TRBJ1-1; 8 bases are a match to TRBD1. The V and J ends lost 5 bases and 1 base, in that order; junction bases with no gene match: 6. There are 15 residues in the CDR3. Germline CDR1 reads SGHAT; CDR2 reads FQNNGV. Here the CDR3 reads CASSAVTGANTEAFF. The CDR3, as DNA: TGTGCCAGCAGCGCGGTGACAGGGGCGAACACTGAAGCTTTCTTT.

The gene calls are TRBV11-3 and TRBJ1-2; D is unresolved. CDR1 is SGHNT, CDR2 YENEEA, per germline. The germline V and J ends were trimmed by 5 bases and 8 bases, with 15 bases remaining between them. The CDR3 loop spans 13 amino acids. The CDR3 loop reads CASSLPAGRGYTF. In DNA form, the CDR3 reads TGTGCCAGCAGCCTTCCAGCGGGCAGGGGCTACACCTTC.

V gene TRBV6-6 combines with J gene TRBJ2-7; TRBD1 agrees at 11 bases. The CDR3 spans 15 residues. Germline V gives CDR1 MNHNY, CDR2 SVGAGI (reference sequence). V trimming: 5 bases; J trimming: 3 bases; junction bases outside the gene matches: 6. CDR3 DNA: TGTGCCAGCAGTAAACCGGGACAGGGGGTCTACGAGCAGTACTTC. This sequence encodes CASSKPGQGVYEQYF.

The CDR3 coding sequence is TGTGCCAGCTCACCAGGCTCTCTCGGGGGTAGTGACACTGAAGCTTTCTTT. It is translated as CASSPGSLGGSDTEAFF. The chain uses TRBV18 and TRBJ1-1; the D gene is possibly TRBD1 (5 bases). CDR1 is KGHSH, CDR2 LQKENI, per germline. Trimming left V 2 bases short and J 3 bases short, with 19 bases between. The CDR3 sequence is 17 residues long. Full variable domain (remainder filled in from reference TRBV18 and TRBJ1-1): NAGVMQNPRHLVRRRGQEARLRCSPMKGHSHVYWYRQLPEEGLKFMVYLQKENIIDESGMPKERFSAEFPKEGPSILRIQQVVRGDSAAYFCASSPGSLGGSDTEAFFGQGTRLTVV.

The rearrangement joins TRBV28 to TRBJ1-1; D call uncertain. This CDR3 spans 13 amino acids. Trimming took 0 bases from V and 6 from J, leaving 8 bases between them. CDR1 and CDR2 from the germline V gene are MDHEN and SYDVKM. Written as DNA, the CDR3 is TGTGCCAGCAGTTTATGGCTTGAGTCTGAAGCTTTCTTT. Translation: CASSLWLESEAFF.

V usage is TRBV28 and J usage is TRBJ2-3; a possible D gene is TRBD1 (5 bases). This CDR3 spans 14 amino acids. V was pared by 5 bases and J by 4 bases, with 13 bases between. CDR1 MDHEN and CDR2 SYDVKM come from the germline V gene. The CDR3, as DNA: TGTGCCAGCAGTCTAGGGGCAGTCCCAGATACGCAGTATTTT. Amino acid sequence: CASSLGAVPDTQYF. The entire variable domain, with the rest obtained from reference TRBV28 and TRBJ2-3, is as follows: DVKVTQSSRYLVKRTGEKVFLECVQDMDHENMFWYRQDPGLGLRLIYFSYDVKMKEKGDIPEGYSVSREKKERFSLILESASTNQTSMYLCASSLGAVPDTQYFGPGTRLTVL.